The TCR beta chain described here comes from a study of CD8+CD57+ T cells in acquired aplastic anemia. Study-wide findings and caveats: Patients' CD8+CD57+ cells proved less diverse than their total CD4+ and CD8+ pools, researchers found. Researchers report that around 30 CD8+ CDR3 sequences appeared in both patients and controls.

Genomic DNA, the template, was used for profiling of the TCR beta VDJ and CDR3. A single record per CDR3 protein comes from TCRdb applying MiXCR to the reads. This table holds about 18,000 distinct CDR3 sequences, approximately 40% found once. For this clonotype: Its specificity is not known.

Patients picked for sequencing had shown CD8+CD57+ cell expansion detected by flow cytometry. The authors sequenced CD8+CD57+ effector memory cells as well, from about 15% of the 12 patients. The patients all had a severe acquired aplastic anemia diagnosis. A bead-enriched population of CD8+CD57+ cells gave a mean 1.6 ug DNA. The germline V and J ends were trimmed by 0 bases and 7 bases, with 6 bases remaining between them. Germline V CDR1 and CDR2: SGHAT, FQNNGV. The CDR3 spans 13 residues. This TCR derives from a human donor with aplastic anemia. V usage is TRBV11-2 and J usage is TRBJ2-2; D gene uncertain. Specimen: CD8+CD57+ T cells sorted from PBMCs. As for subset: bead-enriched CD8+CD57+ effector memory T cells from SAA patients. CDR3 coding DNA: TGTGCCAGCAGCTTAGATCTAGTCGGGGAGCTGTTTTTT. This gives the protein CASSLDLVGELFF.